Listed below are T cell receptor beta chains from one sample, sequenced in a study of cytomegalovirus exposure and HLA in healthy donors. TCRdb keeps only in-frame clones here, not all; method: immunoSEQ multiplex PCR. The profile shows 140,000 or so clones, more than 55% of them singletons. The source material was PBMCs. The receptors derive from a woman aged 60 to 75 in good health and CMV-seronegative. CDR3s include the opening cysteine and the closing phenylalanine or tryptophan. The D gene is left open where the match is weak. Clone size is shown for a subset of rows, as once, few, many or a class of expanded clone.

>TRBJ2-3|few|-|TRBV7-8
CASSLTTAGTDTQYF
TGTGCCAGCAGCTTAACGACTGCCGGGACAGATACGCAGTATTTT
>TRBJ2-5|few|-|TRBV5-1
CASSWQGDQETQYF
TGCGCCAGCAGTTGGCAGGGCGACCAAGAGACCCAGTACTTC
>TRBJ2-1|few|-|TRBV7-2
CASSPQYNEQFF
TGTGCCAGCAGCCCCCAGTACAATGAGCAGTTCTTC
>TRBJ1-4|-|TRBD1|TRBV6-5
CASTDRGPSEKLFF
TGTGCCAGTACGGACAGGGGGCCTTCTGAAAAACTGTTTTTT
>TRBJ1-4|-|-|TRBV6-1
CASSGGHDINEKLFF
TGTGCCAGCAGTGGAGGACACGACATTAATGAAAAACTGTTTTTT
>TRBJ2-7|-|TRBD2|TRBV5-1
CASSLDGTSEYEQYF
TGCGCCAGCAGCTTGGATGGGACTAGCGAATACGAGCAGTACTTC
>TRBJ2-3|few|TRBD2|TRBV5-1
CASSLASSGGWSNTQYF
TGCGCCAGCAGCTTGGCGTCTAGCGGGGGGTGGTCCAATACGCAGTATTTT
>TRBJ2-1|-|TRBD2|TRBV19
CASTAGGPYNEQFF
TGTGCCAGTACGGCGGGAGGGCCCTACAATGAGCAGTTCTTC
>TRBJ2-7|-|TRBD1|TRBV6-5
CASRRMSGGHEQYF
TGTGCCAGCAGGCGAATGTCAGGGGGCCACGAGCAGTACTTC
>TRBJ2-2|-|TRBD2|TRBV19
CASSIVPAGVSGELFF
TGTGCCAGTAGTATAGTCCCAGCGGGGGTCTCCGGGGAGCTGTTTTTT
>TRBJ2-1|few|-|TRBV5-6
CASSLLGGPNEQFF
TGTGCCAGCAGCTTGCTCGGGGGTCCGAATGAGCAGTTCTTC
>TRBJ2-3|-|-|TRBV9
CASSVEAGSSTDTQYF
TGTGCCAGCAGCGTAGAAGCCGGTTCTAGCACAGATACGCAGTATTTT
>TRBJ2-1|-|TRBD2|TRBV19
CASSLAATGREQFF
TGTGCCAGTAGCCTAGCGGCGACGGGTAGGGAGCAGTTCTTC
>TRBJ2-2|-|TRBD2|TRBV4-3
CASSQDGASGGINTGELFF
TGCGCCAGCAGCCAAGATGGGGCTAGCGGGGGTATTAACACCGGGGAGCTGTTTTTT
>TRBJ1-2|-|TRBD1|TRBV10-3
CAISRDRGYGYTF
TGTGCCATCAGTCGGGACAGGGGCTATGGCTACACCTTC
>TRBJ2-1|once|TRBD2|TRBV2
CASSSTSGRGSYNEQFF
TGTGCCAGCAGCTCGACTAGCGGGAGGGGGTCCTACAATGAGCAGTTCTTC
>TRBJ1-2|-|TRBD1|TRBV7-2
CASSRTGGEYGYTF
TGTGCCAGCAGCCGGACAGGGGGCGAGTATGGCTACACCTTC
>TRBJ2-3|-|-|TRBV6-1
CASSEVHSITDTQYF
TGTGCCAGCAGTGAAGTGCACAGTATCACAGATACGCAGTATTTT
>TRBJ2-2|-|TRBD1|TRBV5-1
CASSPGTGATGELFF
TGCGCCAGCAGCCCCGGGACAGGGGCCACCGGGGAGCTGTTTTTT
>TRBJ2-3|-|-|TRBV29-1
CSVLGLSTDTQYF
TGCAGCGTCTTGGGGCTCAGCACAGATACGCAGTATTTT
>TRBJ2-2|-|TRBD1|TRBV5-1
CASANRGRGTGELFF
TGCGCCAGCGCAAACAGGGGGCGGGGAACCGGGGAGCTGTTTTTT
>TRBJ2-4|few|-|TRBV19
CASSMLGRDIQYF
TGTGCCAGTAGTATGTTGGGCAGGGACATTCAGTACTTC
>TRBJ1-1|-|-|TRBV5-6
CASTSSRGGDWTEAFF
TGTGCCAGCACCTCTTCCCGGGGTGGTGATTGGACTGAAGCTTTCTTT
>TRBJ1-1|-|-|TRBV6-1
CASSEAFRSRGANMNTEAFF
TGTGCCAGCAGTGAAGCTTTTAGATCCAGGGGCGCTAACATGAACACTGAAGCTTTCTTT
>TRBJ2-3|-|TRBD1|TRBV29-1
CSVERSGGASDTQYF
TGCAGCGTTGAACGGTCAGGGGGCGCATCAGATACGCAGTATTTT
>TRBJ2-3|-|TRBD2|TRBV9
CASSVGPTIGGADTQYF
TGTGCCAGCAGCGTAGGCCCCACGATCGGGGGGGCAGATACGCAGTATTTT
>TRBJ2-5|-|-|TRBV7-8
CASSQDRAQETQYF
TGTGCCAGCAGCCAAGACAGAGCCCAAGAGACCCAGTACTTC
>TRBJ2-2|-|-|TRBV5-4
CASSLVASVPNTGELFF
TGTGCCAGCAGCTTGGTGGCTAGCGTTCCGAACACCGGGGAGCTGTTTTTT
>TRBJ1-1|-|-|TRBV28
CASSFLTGWGTEAFF
TGTGCCAGCAGTTTCCTAACAGGGTGGGGCACTGAAGCTTTCTTT
>TRBJ2-5|-|-|TRBV5-1
CASSLGPGWETQYF
TGCGCCAGCAGCTTGGGTCCAGGGTGGGAGACCCAGTACTTC
>TRBJ2-5|-|TRBD1|TRBV7-8
CASSPRTGAQETQYF
TGTGCCAGCAGCCCACGGACAGGGGCGCAAGAGACCCAGTACTTC
>TRBJ2-5|-|TRBD2|TRBV9
CASSLGLAGVETQYF
TGTGCCAGCAGCCTGGGACTAGCGGGAGTGGAGACCCAGTACTTC